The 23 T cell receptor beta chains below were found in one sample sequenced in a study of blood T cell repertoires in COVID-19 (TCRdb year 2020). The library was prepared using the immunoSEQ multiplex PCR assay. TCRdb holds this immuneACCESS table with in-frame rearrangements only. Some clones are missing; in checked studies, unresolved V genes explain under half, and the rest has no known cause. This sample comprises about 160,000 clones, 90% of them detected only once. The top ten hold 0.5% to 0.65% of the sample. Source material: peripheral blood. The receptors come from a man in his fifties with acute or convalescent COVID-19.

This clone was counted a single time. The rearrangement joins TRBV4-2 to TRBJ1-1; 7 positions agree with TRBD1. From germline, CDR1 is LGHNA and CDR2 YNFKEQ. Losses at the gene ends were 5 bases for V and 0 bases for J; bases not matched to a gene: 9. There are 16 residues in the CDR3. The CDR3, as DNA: TGTGCCAGCAGCGACCCGGGACAGCCTTTGAACACTGAAGCTTTCTTT. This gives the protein CASSDPGQPLNTEAFF.

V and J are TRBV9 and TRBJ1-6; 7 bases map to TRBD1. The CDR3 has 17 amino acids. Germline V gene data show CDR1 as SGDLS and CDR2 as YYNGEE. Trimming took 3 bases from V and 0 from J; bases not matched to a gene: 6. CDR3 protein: CASSGRDSDSYNSPLHF. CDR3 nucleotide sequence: TGTGCCAGCAGCGGCCGGGACAGTGACTCCTATAATTCACCCCTCCACTTT.

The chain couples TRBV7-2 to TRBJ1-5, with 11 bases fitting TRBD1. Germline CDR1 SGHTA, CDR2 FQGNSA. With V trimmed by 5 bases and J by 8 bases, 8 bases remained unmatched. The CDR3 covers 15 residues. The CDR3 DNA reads TGTGCCAGCAGCCGTTTGGGACAGGGGGTCGAGCCCCAGCATTTT. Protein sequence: CASSRLGQGVEPQHF.

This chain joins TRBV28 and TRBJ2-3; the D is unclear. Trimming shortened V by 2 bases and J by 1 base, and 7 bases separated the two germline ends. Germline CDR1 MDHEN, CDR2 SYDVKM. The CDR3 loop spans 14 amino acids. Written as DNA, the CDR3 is TGTGCCAGCAGTTTAGTGGGCGGCACAGATACGCAGTATTTT. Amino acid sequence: CASSLVGGTDTQYF.

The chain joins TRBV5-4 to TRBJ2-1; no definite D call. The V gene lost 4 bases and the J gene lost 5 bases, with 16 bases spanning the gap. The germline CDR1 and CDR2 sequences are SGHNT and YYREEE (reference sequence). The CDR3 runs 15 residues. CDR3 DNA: TGTGCCAGCAGCCCTATAACAGCCCCCGACAATGAGCAGTTCTTC. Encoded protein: CASSPITAPDNEQFF.

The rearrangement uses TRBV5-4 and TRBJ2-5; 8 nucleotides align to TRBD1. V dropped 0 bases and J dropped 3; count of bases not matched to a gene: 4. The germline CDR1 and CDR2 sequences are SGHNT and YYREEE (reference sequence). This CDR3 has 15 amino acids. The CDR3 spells CASSLVDRGEETQYF. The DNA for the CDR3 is TGTGCCAGCAGCTTGGTCGACAGGGGAGAAGAGACCCAGTACTTC. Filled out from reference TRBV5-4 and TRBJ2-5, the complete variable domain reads ETGVTQSPTHLIKTRGQQVTLRCSSQSGHNTVSWYQQALGQGPQFIFQYYREEENGRGNFPPRFSGLQFPNYSSELNVNALELDDSALYLCASSLVDRGEETQYFGPGTRLLVL.

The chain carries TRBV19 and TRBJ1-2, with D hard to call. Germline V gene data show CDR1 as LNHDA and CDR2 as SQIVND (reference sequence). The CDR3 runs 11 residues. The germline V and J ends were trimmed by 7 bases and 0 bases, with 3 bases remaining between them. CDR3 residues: CASNSNYGYTF. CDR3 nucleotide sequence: TGTGCCAGTAACTCTAACTATGGCTACACCTTC. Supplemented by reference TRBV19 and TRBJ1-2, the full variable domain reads DGGITQSPKYLFRKEGQNVTLSCEQNLNHDAMYWYRQDPGQGLRLIYYSQIVNDFQKGDIAEGYSVSREKKESFPLTVTSAQKNPTAFYLCASNSNYGYTFGSGTRLTVV.

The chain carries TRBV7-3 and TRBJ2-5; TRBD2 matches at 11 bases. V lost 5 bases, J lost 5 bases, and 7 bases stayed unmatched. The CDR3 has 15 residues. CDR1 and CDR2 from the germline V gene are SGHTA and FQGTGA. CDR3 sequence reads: CASSKTSGEFETQYF. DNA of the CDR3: TGTGCCAGCAGCAAGACTAGCGGGGAGTTTGAGACCCAGTACTTC. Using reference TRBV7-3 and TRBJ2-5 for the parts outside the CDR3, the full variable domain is GAGVSQTPSNKVTEKGKYVELRCDPISGHTALYWYRQSLGQGPEFLIYFQGTGAADDSGLPNDRFFAVRPEGSVSTLKIQRTERGDSAVYLCASSKTSGEFETQYFGPGTRLLVL.

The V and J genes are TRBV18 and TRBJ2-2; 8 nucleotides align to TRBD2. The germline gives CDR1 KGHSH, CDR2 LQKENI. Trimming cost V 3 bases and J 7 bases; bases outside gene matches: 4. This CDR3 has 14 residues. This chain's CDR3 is CASSPLSGSGELFF. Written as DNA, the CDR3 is TGTGCCAGCTCACCGTTAAGCGGGAGCGGGGAGCTGTTTTTT.

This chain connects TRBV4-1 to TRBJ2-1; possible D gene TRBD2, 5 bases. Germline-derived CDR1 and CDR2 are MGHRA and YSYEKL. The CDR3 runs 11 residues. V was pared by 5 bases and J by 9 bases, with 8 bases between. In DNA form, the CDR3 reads TGCGCCAGCAGCGCCGGAGGTGAGCAGTTCTTC. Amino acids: CASSAGGEQFF.

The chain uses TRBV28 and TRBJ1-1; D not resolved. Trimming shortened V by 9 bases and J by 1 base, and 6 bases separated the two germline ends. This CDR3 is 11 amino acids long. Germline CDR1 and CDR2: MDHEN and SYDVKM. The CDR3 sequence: CASRRNTEAFF. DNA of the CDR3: TGTGCCAGTCGGAGGAACACTGAAGCTTTCTTT.

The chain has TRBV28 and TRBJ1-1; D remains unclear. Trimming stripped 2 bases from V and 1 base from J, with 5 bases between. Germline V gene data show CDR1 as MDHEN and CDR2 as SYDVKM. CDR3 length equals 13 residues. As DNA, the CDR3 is TGTGCCAGCAGTTTAGGAGGGAACACTGAAGCTTTCTTT. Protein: CASSLGGNTEAFF.

The CDR3 nucleotides are TGTGCCAGCAGTTTAGTCGGCGGGGATGAGCAGTTCTTC. Amino acids: CASSLVGGDEQFF. This chain joins TRBV27 and TRBJ2-1; weak D call: TRBD2 (6 bases). V dropped 2 bases and J dropped 8 bases, with 10 bases sitting between them. The germline gives CDR1 MNHEY, CDR2 SMNVEV (reference sequence). The CDR3 spans 13 residues.

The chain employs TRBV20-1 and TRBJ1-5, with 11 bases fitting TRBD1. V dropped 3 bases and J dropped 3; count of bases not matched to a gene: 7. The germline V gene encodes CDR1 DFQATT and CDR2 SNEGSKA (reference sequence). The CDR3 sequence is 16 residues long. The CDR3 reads CSASSGTGGANQPQHF. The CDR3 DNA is TGCAGTGCTAGTTCCGGGACAGGGGGAGCCAATCAGCCCCAGCATTTT.

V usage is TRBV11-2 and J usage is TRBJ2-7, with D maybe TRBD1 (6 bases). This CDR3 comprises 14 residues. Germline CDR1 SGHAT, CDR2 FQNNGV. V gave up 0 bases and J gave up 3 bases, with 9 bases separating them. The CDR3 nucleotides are TGTGCCAGCAGCTTAGAGACCAGGGGCTACGAGCAGTACGTC. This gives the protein CASSLETRGYEQYV.

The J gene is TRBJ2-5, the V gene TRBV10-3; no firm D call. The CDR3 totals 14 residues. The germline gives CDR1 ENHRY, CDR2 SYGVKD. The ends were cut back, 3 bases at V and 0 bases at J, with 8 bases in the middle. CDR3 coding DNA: TGTGCCATCAGTGACCCGACATACCAAGAGACCCAGTACTTC. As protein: CAISDPTYQETQYF.

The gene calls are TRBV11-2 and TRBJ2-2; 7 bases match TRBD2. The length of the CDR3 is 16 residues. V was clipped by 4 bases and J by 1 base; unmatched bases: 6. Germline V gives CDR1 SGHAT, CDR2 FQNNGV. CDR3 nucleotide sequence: TGTGCCAGCAGCTCCTGGACTAGGAGGAACACCGGGGAGCTGTTTTTT. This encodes CASSSWTRRNTGELFF.

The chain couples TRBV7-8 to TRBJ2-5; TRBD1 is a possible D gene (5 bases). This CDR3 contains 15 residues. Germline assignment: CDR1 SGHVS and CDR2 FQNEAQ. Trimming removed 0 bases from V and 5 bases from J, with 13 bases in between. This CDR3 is CASSLARTMGETQYF. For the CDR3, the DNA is TGTGCCAGCAGCTTAGCGAGGACAATGGGGGAGACCCAGTACTTC.

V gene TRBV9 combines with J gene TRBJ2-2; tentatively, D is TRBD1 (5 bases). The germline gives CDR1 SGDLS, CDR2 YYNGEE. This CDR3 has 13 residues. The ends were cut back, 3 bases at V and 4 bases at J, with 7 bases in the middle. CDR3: CASSAQGTGELFF. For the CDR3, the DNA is TGTGCCAGCAGCGCCCAGGGCACCGGGGAGCTGTTTTTT.

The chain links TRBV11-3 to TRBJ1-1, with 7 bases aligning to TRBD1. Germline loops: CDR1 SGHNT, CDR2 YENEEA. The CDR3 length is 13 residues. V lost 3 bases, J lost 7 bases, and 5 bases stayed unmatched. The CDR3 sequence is CASSFTQGDEAFF. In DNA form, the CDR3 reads TGTGCCAGCAGCTTCACCCAGGGGGATGAAGCTTTCTTT.

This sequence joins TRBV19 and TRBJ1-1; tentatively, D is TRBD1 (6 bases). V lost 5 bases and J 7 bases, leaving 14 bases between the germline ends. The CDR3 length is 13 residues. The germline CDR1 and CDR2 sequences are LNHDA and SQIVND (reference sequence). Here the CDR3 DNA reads TGTGCCAGTAGTGTACAGGGCCAGGGTGAAGCTTTCTTT. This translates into CASSVQGQGEAFF.

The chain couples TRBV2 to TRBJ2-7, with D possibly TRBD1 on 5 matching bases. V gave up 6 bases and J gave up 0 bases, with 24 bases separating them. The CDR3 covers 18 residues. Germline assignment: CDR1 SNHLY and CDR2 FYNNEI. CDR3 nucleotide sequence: TGTGCCAGCAGCACCCCTGTTTGGGGCGGATCTGCCTCCTACGAGCAGTACGTC. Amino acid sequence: CASSTPVWGGSASYEQYV.

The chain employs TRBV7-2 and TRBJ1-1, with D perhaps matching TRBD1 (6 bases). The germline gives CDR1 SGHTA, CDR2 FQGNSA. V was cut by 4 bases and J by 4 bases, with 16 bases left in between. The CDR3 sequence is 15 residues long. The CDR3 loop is CASSSYGRGATEAFF. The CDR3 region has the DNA TGTGCCAGCAGCTCTTACGGACGGGGGGCCACTGAAGCTTTCTTT. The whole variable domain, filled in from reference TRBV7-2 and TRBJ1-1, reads GAGVSQSPSNKVTEKGKDVELRCDPISGHTALYWYRQSLGQGLEFLIYFQGNSAPDKSGLPSDRFSAERTGGSVSTLTIQRTQQEDSAVYLCASSSYGRGATEAFFGQGTRLTVV.